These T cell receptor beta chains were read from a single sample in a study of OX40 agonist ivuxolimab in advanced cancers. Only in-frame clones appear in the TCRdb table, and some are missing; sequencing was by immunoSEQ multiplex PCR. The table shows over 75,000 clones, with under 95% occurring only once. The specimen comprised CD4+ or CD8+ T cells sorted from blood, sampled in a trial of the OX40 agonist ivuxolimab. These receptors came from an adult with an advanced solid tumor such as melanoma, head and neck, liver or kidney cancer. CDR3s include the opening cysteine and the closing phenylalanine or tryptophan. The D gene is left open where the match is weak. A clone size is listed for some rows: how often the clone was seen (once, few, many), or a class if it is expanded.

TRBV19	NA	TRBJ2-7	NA	TGTGCCAGTAGTCCTGAGGTTATCTCCTACGAGCAGTACTTC	CASSPEVISYEQYF
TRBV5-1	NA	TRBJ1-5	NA	TGCGCCAGCAGCTTACGGGGAGGGAACAATCAGCCCCAGCATTTT	CASSLRGGNNQPQHF
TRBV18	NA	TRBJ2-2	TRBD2	TGTGCCAGCTCACCGGGACTAGCGGGGATAGCGAACACCGGGGAGCTGTTTTTT	CASSPGLAGIANTGELFF
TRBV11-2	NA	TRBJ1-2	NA	TGTGCCAGCAGCCCCGGGACACCGTATGGCTACACCTTC	CASSPGTPYGYTF
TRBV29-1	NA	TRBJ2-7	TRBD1	TGCAGCGTTGAACTCGACAGGGGCAACTACGAGCAGTACTTC	CSVELDRGNYEQYF
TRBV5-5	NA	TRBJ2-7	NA	TGTGCCAGCAGCTTTGAGGGCAGCTCCTACGAGCAGTACTTC	CASSFEGSSYEQYF
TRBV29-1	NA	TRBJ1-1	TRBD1	TGCAGCGTTGAAACAGGGGGCGCGATGGGAGCTTTCTTT	CSVETGGAMGAFF
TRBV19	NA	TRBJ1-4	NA	TGTGCCAGTAGTACCCTTAATGAAAAACTGTTTTTT	CASSTLNEKLFF
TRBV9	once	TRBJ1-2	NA	TGTGCCAGCAGCGTAGACGGCAGTTCCTATGGCTACACCTTC	CASSVDGSSYGYTF
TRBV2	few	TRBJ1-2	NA	TGTGCCAGCAGACGGACAGCCTTTGGCTACACCTTC	CASRRTAFGYTF
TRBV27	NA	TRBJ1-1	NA	TGTGCCAGCAGTTTATCGGGCAGGCCGACTGAAGCTTTCTTT	CASSLSGRPTEAFF
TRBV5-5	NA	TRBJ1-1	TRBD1	TGTGCCAGCAGCTTCCGGGACAGGGGGTCAGGTGAAGCTTTCTTT	CASSFRDRGSGEAFF
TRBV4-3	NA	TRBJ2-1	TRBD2	TGCGCCAGCAGCCAGGGACAGCGGGGGGCCGGCAATGAGCAGTTCTTC	CASSQGQRGAGNEQFF
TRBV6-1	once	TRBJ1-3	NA	TGTGCCAGCAGTGAAAGTCACAGGTCCATCTCTGGAAACACCATATATTTT	CASSESHRSISGNTIYF
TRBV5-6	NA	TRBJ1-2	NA	TGTGCCAGCAGCCTAAGCTACTATGGCTACACCTTC	CASSLSYYGYTF
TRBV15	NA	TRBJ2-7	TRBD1	TGTGCCACCAGGGACAGGGGGCCTCACGAGCAGTACTTC	CATRDRGPHEQYF
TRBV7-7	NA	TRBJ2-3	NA	TGTGCCAGCAGCTTAGGAGGGAGGGATACGCAGTATTTT	CASSLGGRDTQYF
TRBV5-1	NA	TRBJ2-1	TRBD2	TGCGCCAGCAGCTTGAGAGACGGGACTAGCGGTAACAATGAGCAGTTCTTC	CASSLRDGTSGNNEQFF
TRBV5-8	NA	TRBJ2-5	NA	TGTGCCAGCAGCTTGGAGTTGCCAGTCGAGACCCAGTACTTC	CASSLELPVETQYF
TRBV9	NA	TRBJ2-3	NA	TGTGCCAGCAGCGTCGACAGCACAGATACGCAGTATTTT	CASSVDSTDTQYF
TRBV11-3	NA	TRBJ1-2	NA	TGTGCCAGCAGCTTACCTAACTATGGCTACACCTTC	CASSLPNYGYTF
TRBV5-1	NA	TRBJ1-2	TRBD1	TGCGCCAGCAGCGCGGACGGGGACAGCGGGAGCAATGGCTACACCTTC	CASSADGDSGSNGYTF
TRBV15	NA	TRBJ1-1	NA	TGTGCCACTGGTAAGGGCCAGCGTACTGAAGCTTTCTTT	CATGKGQRTEAFF
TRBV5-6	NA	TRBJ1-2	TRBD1	TGTGCCAGTGGGACAGGGGGTACTTATGGCTACACCTTC	CASGTGGTYGYTF
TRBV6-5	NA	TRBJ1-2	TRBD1	TGTGCCAGCAGCTCCGGGACAGGGAGCGGCTACACCTTC	CASSSGTGSGYTF
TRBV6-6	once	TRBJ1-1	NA	TGTGCCAGCAGGTTGAACACTGAAGCTTTCTTT	CASRLNTEAFF
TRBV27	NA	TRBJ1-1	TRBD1	TGTGCCAGCAGTGTCTCAGGGGGGAATACTGAAGCTTTCTTT	CASSVSGGNTEAFF
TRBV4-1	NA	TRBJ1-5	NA	TGCGCCAGCAGCTCGGAGGACGGAGGCAATCAGCCCCAGCATTTT	CASSSEDGGNQPQHF
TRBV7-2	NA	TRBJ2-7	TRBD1	TGTGCCAGTGAGGGGGACAGGCCCCCCTACGAGCAGTACTTC	CASEGDRPPYEQYF
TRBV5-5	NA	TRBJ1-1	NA	TGTGCCAGCAGCTTGTGGACCGGACAGACGGGAGCTTTCTTT	CASSLWTGQTGAFF
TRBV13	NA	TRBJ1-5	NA	TGTGCCAGCAGCTTAGGGAGGGGGAAACAGCCCCAGCATTTT	CASSLGRGKQPQHF
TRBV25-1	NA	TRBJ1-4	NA	TGTGCCAGCAGTGCTACAGGGTCTAATGAAAAACTGTTTTTT	CASSATGSNEKLFF